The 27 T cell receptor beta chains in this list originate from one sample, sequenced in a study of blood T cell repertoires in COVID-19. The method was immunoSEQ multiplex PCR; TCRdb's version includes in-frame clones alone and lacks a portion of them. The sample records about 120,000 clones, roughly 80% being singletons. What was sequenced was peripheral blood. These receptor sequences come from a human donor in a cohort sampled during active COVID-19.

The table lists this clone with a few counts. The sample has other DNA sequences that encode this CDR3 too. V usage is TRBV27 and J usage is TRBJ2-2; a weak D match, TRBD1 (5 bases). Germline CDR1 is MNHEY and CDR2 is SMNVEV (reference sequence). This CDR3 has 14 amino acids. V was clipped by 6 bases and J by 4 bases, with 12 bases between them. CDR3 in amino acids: CASSLTGLTGELFF. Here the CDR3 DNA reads TGTGCCAGCAGCCTTACAGGTCTCACCGGGGAGCTGTTTTTT.

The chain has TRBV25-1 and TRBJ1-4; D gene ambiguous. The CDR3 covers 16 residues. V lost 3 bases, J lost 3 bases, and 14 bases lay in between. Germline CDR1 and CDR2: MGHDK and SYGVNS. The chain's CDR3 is CASSEGGSSANEKLFF. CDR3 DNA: TGTGCCAGCAGTGAGGGAGGGAGTTCGGCTAATGAAAAACTGTTTTTT.

CDR3 amino acids: CARSAGFNYGYTF. CDR3 in DNA: TGTGCCAGAAGCGCGGGGTTTAACTATGGCTACACCTTC. The V gene is TRBV5-3, the J gene TRBJ1-2, with D hard to call. TRBV5-3 is reported as an ORF; its role is uncertain. This CDR3 has 13 amino acids. V shed 4 bases and J shed 1 base, with 8 bases lying between them.

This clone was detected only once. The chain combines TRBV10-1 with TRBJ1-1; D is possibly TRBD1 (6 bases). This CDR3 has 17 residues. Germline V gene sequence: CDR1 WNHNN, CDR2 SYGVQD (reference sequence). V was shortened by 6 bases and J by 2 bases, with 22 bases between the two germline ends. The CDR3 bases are TGCGCCAGCAGCAATCATGAACTGGGACAAGTCAACACTGAAGCTTTCTTT. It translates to CASSNHELGQVNTEAFF.

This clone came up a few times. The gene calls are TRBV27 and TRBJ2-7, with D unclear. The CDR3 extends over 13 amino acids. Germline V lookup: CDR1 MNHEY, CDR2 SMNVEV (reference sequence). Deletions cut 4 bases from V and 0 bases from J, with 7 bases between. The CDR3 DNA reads TGTGCCAGCAGTTCACAGAGCTCCTACGAGCAGTACTTC. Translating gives CASSSQSSYEQYF.

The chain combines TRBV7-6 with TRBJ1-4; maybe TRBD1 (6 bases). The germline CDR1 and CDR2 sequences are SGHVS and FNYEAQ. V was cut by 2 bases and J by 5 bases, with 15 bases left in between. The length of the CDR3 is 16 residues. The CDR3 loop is CASSLRTVSQNEKLFF. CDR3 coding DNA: TGTGCCAGCAGCTTAAGGACAGTGTCACAGAATGAAAAACTGTTTTTT.

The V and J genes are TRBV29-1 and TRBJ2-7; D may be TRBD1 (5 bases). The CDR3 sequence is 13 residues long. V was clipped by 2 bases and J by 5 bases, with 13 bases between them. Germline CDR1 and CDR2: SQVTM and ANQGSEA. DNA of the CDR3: TGCAGCGTTGAACTTTCAGGGCCCCACGAGCAGTACTTC. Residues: CSVELSGPHEQYF.

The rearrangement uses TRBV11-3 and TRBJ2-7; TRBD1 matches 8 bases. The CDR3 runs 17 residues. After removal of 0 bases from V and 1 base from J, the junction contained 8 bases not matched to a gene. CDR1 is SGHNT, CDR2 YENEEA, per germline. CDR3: CASSLEGRGLLSYEQYF. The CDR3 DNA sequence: TGTGCCAGCAGCTTAGAAGGCAGGGGGCTCCTGTCCTACGAGCAGTACTTC.

The CDR3 region has the DNA TGTGCCAGCAGCCGAGACCCCCGGGACAGGGCCCTCTATGGCTACACCTTC. Translating gives CASSRDPRDRALYGYTF. The rearrangement uses TRBV5-4 and TRBJ1-2; 9 nucleotides match TRBD1. The germline CDR1 and CDR2 sequences are SGHNT and YYREEE (reference sequence). This CDR3 has 17 residues. J was trimmed by 4 bases and V by 4 bases; bases with no gene match: 14.

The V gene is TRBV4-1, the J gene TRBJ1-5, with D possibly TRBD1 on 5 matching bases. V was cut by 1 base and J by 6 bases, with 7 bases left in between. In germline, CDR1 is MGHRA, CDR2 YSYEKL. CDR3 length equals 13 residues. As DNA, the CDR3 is TGCGCCAGCAGCCAAGGCGGGGCTCAGCCCCAGCATTTT. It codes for CASSQGGAQPQHF.

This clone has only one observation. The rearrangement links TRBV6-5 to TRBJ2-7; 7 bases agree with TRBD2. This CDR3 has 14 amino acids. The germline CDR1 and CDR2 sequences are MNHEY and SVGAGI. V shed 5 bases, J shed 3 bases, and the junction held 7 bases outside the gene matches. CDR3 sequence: CASSRDSGGYEQYF. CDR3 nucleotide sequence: TGTGCCAGCAGTCGGGACTCGGGGGGCTACGAGCAGTACTTC.

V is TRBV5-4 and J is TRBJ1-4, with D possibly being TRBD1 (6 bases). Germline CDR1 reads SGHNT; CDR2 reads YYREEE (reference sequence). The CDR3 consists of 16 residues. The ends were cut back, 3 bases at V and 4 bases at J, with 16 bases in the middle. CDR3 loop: CASSSLPGQGNEKLFF. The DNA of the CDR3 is TGTGCCAGCAGCTCATTACCGGGACAAGGTAATGAAAAACTGTTTTTT.

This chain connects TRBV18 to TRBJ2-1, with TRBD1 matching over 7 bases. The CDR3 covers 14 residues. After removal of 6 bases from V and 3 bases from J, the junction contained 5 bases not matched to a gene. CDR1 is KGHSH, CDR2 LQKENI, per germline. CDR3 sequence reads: CASSLDRDYNEQFF. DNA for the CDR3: TGTGCCAGCTCTCTTGACAGGGACTACAATGAGCAGTTCTTC.

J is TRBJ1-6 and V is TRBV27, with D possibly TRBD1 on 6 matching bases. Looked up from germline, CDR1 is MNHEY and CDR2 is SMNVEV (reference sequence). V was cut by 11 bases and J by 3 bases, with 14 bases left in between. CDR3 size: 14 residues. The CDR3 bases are TGTGCCTCCCAGGGAGGGGGCTATAATTCACCCCTCCACTTT. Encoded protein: CASQGGGYNSPLHF.

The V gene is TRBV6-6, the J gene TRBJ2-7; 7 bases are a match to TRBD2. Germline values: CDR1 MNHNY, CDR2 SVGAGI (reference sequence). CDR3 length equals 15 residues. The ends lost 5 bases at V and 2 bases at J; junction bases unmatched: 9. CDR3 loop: CASSTLTGGPYEQYF. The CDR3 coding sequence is TGTGCCAGCAGTACCCTTACGGGGGGACCCTACGAGCAGTACTTC.

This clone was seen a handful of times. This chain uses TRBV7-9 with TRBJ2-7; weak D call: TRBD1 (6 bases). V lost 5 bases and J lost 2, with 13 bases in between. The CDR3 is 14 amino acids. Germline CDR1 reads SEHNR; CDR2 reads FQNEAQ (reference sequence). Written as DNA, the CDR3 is TGTGCCAGCAGCGCCCGGGACACTCCCTACGAGCAGTACTTC. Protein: CASSARDTPYEQYF.

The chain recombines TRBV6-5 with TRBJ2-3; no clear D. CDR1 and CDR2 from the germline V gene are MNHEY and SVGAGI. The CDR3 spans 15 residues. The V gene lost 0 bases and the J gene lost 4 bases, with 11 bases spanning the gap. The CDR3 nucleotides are TGTGCCAGCAGTTACTCGTGGCTTGACTCAGATACGCAGTATTTT. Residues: CASSYSWLDSDTQYF.

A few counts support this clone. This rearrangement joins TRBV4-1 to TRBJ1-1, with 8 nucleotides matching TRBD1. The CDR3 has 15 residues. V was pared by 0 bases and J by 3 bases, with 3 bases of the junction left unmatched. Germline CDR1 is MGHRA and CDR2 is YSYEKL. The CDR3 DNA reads TGCGCCAGCAGCCAAGATACAGGGGGATACACTGAAGCTTTCTTT. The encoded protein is CASSQDTGGYTEAFF.

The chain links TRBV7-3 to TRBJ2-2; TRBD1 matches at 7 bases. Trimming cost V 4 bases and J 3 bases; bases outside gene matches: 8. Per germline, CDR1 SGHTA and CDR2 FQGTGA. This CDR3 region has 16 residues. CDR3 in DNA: TGTGCCAGCAGCTCTCAAGACAGGGCCTACACCGGGGAGCTGTTTTTT. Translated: CASSSQDRAYTGELFF.

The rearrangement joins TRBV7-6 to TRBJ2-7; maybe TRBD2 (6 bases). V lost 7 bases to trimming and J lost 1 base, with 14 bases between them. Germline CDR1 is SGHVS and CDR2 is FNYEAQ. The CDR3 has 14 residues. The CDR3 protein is CASTAEGTSYEQYF. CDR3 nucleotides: TGTGCCAGCACCGCCGAGGGGACTTCCTACGAGCAGTACTTC.

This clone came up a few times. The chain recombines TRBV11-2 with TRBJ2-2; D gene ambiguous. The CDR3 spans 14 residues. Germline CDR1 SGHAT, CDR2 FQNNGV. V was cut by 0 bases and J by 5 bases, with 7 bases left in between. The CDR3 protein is CASSLDGFTGELFF. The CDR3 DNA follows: TGTGCCAGCAGCTTAGACGGGTTTACCGGGGAGCTGTTTTTT.

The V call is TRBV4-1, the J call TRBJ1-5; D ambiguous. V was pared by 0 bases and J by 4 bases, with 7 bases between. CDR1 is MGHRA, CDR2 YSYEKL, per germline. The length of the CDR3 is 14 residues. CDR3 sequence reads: CASSQEAENQPQHF. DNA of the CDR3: TGCGCCAGCAGCCAAGAGGCAGAAAATCAGCCCCAGCATTTT.

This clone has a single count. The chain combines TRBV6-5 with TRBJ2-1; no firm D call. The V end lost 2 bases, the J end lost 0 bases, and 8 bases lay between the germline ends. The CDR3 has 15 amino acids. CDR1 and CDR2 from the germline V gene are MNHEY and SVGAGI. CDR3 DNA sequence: TGTGCCAGCAGTTACGACTCGAGCTCCTACAATGAGCAGTTCTTC. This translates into CASSYDSSSYNEQFF.

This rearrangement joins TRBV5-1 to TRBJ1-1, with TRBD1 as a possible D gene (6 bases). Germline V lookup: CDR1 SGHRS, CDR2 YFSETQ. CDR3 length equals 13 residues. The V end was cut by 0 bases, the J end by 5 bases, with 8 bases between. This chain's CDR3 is CASSLGGTTEAFF. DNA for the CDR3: TGCGCCAGCAGCTTGGGGGGGACAACTGAAGCTTTCTTT. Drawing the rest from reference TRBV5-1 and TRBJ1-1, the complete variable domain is KAGVTQTPRYLIKTRGQQVTLSCSPISGHRSVSWYQQTPGQGLQFLFEYFSETQRNKGNFPGRFSGRQFSNSRSEMNVSTLELGDSALYLCASSLGGTTEAFFGQGTRLTVV.

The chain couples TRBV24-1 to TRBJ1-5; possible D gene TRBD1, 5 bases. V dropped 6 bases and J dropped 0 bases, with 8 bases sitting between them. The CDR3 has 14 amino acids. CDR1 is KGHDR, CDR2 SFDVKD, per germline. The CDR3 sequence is CATSPGFSNQPQHF. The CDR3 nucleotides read TGTGCCACCAGTCCAGGGTTTAGCAATCAGCCCCAGCATTTT.

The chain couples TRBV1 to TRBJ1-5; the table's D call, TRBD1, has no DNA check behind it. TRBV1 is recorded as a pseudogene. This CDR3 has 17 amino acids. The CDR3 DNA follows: TGCACCAGCAGCCAAGATCACGGACAGCGGCGCAATCAGCCCCAGCATTTT. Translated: CTSSQDHGQRRNQPQHF.

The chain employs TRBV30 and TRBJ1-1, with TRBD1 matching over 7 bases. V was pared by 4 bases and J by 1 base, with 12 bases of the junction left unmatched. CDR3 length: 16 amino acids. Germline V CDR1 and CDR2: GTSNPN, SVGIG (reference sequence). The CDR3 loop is CAWIGQDSGWNTEAFF. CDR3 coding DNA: TGTGCCTGGATTGGACAGGACAGTGGATGGAACACTGAAGCTTTCTTT.